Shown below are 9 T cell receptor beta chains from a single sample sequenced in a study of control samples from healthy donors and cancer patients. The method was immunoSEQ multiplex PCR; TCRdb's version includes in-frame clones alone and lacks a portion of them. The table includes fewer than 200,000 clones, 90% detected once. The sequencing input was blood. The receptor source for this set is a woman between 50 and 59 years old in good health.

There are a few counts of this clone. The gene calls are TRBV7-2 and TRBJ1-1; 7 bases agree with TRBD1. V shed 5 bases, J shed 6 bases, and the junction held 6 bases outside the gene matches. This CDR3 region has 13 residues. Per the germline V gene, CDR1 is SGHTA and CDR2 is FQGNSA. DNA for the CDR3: TGTGCCAGCAGCCCACGACAGGGCGCTGAAGCTTTCTTT. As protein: CASSPRQGAEAFF.

CDR3 coding DNA: TGTGCCAGCAGCTTAAAGGGGACAGAGACCCAGTACTTC. This translates into CASSLKGTETQYF. This chain joins TRBV11-3 and TRBJ2-5; D is tentatively TRBD1 or TRBD2 (5 bases each). The V gene lost 2 bases and the J gene lost 4 bases, with 8 bases spanning the gap. This CDR3 contains 13 residues. Germline-derived CDR1 and CDR2 are SGHNT and YENEEA.

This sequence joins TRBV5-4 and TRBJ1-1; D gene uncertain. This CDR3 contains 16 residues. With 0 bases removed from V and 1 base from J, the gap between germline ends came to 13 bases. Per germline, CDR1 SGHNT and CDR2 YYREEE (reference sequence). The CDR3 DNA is TGTGCCAGCAGCTTGGGTGGCAGGCAGAGGAACACTGAAGCTTTCTTT. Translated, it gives CASSLGGRQRNTEAFF.

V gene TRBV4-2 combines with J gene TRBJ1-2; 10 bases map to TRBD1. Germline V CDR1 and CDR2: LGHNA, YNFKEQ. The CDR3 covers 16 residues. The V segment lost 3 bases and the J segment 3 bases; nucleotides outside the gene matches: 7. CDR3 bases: TGTGCCAGCAGCCAGACTCCGGGACAGGGGCACTATGGCTACACCTTC. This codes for CASSQTPGQGHYGYTF.

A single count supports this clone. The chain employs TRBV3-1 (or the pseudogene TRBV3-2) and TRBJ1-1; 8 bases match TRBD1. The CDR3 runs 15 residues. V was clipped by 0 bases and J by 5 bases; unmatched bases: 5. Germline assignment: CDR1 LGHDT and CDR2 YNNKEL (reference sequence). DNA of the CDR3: TGTGCCAGCAGCCAAGATTCGTACAGGGGGACTGAAGCTTTCTTT. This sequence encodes CASSQDSYRGTEAFF.

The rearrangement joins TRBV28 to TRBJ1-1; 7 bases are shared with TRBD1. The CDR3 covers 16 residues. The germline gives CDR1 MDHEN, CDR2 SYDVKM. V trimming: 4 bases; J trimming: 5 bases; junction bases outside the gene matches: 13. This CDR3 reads CASSYRASGGSTEAFF. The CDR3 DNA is TGTGCCAGCAGTTACCGGGCGTCAGGGGGGAGTACTGAAGCTTTCTTT.

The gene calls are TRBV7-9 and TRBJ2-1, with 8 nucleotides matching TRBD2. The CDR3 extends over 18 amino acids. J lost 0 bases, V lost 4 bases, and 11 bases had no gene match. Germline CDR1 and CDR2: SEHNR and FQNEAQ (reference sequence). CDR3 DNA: TGTGCCAGCAGCTCCCCTGGGGTAGCGGGGAGCTCCTACAATGAGCAGTTCTTC. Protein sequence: CASSSPGVAGSSYNEQFF.

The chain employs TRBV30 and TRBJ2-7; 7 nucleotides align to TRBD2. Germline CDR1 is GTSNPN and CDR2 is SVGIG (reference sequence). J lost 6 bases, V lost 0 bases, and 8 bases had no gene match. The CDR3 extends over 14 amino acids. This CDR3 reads CAWSVSGNTGEQYF. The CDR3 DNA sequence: TGTGCCTGGAGTGTAAGCGGGAATACGGGCGAGCAGTACTTC.

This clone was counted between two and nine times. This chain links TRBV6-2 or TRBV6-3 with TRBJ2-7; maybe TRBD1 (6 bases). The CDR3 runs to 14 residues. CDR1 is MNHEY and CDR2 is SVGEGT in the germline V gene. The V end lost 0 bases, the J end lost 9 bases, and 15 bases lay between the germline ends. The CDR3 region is CASSYSGTIWRQYF. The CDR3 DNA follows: TGTGCCAGCAGTTACTCCGGGACAATATGGAGGCAGTACTTC.